The 14 T cell receptor beta chains below come from one sample, sequenced in a study of blood T cell repertoires in COVID-19. Generated by immunoSEQ multiplex PCR, the TCRdb table keeps only in-frame clones and is missing some. The sample consists of roughly 200,000 clones, approximately 81% of them appearing once. Sequenced sample: peripheral blood. The source of these receptors is a woman older than 75 with acute or convalescent COVID-19.

This rearrangement joins TRBV7-2 to TRBJ1-5; D not certain. CDR1 and CDR2 (germline): SGHTA, FQGNSA. The CDR3 covers 15 residues. Trimming shortened V by 1 base and J by 5 bases, and 12 bases separated the two germline ends. The CDR3 nucleotides are TGTGCCAGCAGCTTAGATGGGCCAGGCCATCAGCCCCAGCATTTT. It translates to CASSLDGPGHQPQHF.

The CDR3 sequence is CASSHLQEASYEQYF. Written as DNA, the CDR3 is TGTGCCAGCTCGCACCTTCAGGAAGCATCCTACGAGCAGTACTTC. This chain joins TRBV18 and TRBJ2-7; D remains unclear. This CDR3 spans 15 amino acids. Looked up from germline, CDR1 is KGHSH and CDR2 is LQKENI. Trimming left V 6 bases short and J 1 base short, with 16 bases between.

This chain links TRBV5-4 with TRBJ2-1; 10 nucleotides match TRBD2. CDR1 and CDR2 from the germline V gene are SGHNT and YYREEE (reference sequence). V trimming: 4 bases; J trimming: 5 bases; junction bases outside the gene matches: 3. The CDR3 runs 14 residues. The CDR3 spells CASSIGLADNEQFF. The CDR3 DNA reads TGTGCCAGCAGCATCGGACTAGCGGACAATGAGCAGTTCTTC.

J is TRBJ2-5 and V is TRBV2, with unresolved D. Per germline, CDR1 SNHLY and CDR2 FYNNEI. The CDR3 sequence is 14 residues long. Trimming stripped 3 bases from V and 0 bases from J, with 8 bases between. DNA of the CDR3: TGTGCCAGCAGTGACAGAAAGTACCAAGAGACCCAGTACTTC. Translation gives CASSDRKYQETQYF.

The chain uses TRBV6-1 and TRBJ1-5, with TRBD1 matching over 9 bases. This CDR3 contains 18 residues. From germline, CDR1 is MNHNS and CDR2 SASEGT. The trim removed 2 bases at V and 6 bases at J, leaving 14 bases unmatched. This chain's CDR3 is CASSEKRGNRGLGQPQHF. CDR3 DNA sequence: TGTGCCAGCAGTGAAAAGAGGGGCAACAGGGGGCTGGGTCAGCCCCAGCATTTT.

The chain has TRBV10-2 and TRBJ1-6; no reliable D call. The length of the CDR3 is 12 residues. CDR1 WSHSY and CDR2 SAAADI come from the germline V gene. The V end lost 7 bases, the J end lost 8 bases, and 9 bases lay between the germline ends. The CDR3 DNA follows: TGCGCCAGCAACGACTCAGATTCACCCCTCCACTTT. This gives the protein CASNDSDSPLHF.

This clone showed up just a few times. Additional DNA sequences in this sample encode the identical CDR3. The chain's CDR3 is CASSLTGGYGYTF. Written as DNA, the CDR3 is TGTGCCAGCAGTTTGACAGGGGGATATGGCTACACCTTC. The chain carries TRBV7-2 and TRBJ1-2; TRBD1 aligns across 9 bases. CDR3 size: 13 residues. Germline CDR1 SGHTA, CDR2 FQGNSA. Trimming cost V 6 bases and J 5 bases; bases outside gene matches: 4.

The J gene is TRBJ1-2, the V gene TRBV18, with D maybe TRBD1 (5 bases). Trimming left V 2 bases short and J 0 bases short, with 10 bases between. Germline V gene data show CDR1 as KGHSH and CDR2 as LQKENI. The CDR3 totals 15 residues. The CDR3 reads CASSPEAGSNYGYTF. The CDR3, as DNA: TGTGCCAGCTCACCAGAGGCAGGGTCTAACTATGGCTACACCTTC.

This clone was picked up one time. The chain employs TRBV5-1 and TRBJ2-7; D possibly corresponds to TRBD2 (5 bases). The CDR3 consists of 14 residues. Looked up from germline, CDR1 is SGHRS and CDR2 is YFSETQ. V lost 0 bases and J lost 5, with 12 bases in between. The CDR3 loop reads CASSLVPGLDEQYF. The DNA for the CDR3 is TGCGCCAGCAGCTTGGTTCCGGGGTTAGACGAGCAGTACTTC.

V gene TRBV5-4 combines with J gene TRBJ1-1; D unresolved. Trimming took 4 bases from V and 0 from J, leaving 7 bases between them. The CDR3 loop spans 13 amino acids. Germline CDR1 is SGHNT and CDR2 is YYREEE (reference sequence). The CDR3 region is CASSQRVNTEAFF. DNA of the CDR3: TGTGCCAGCAGCCAGCGGGTGAACACTGAAGCTTTCTTT.

The J gene is TRBJ1-1, the V gene TRBV19; D remains ambiguous. CDR3 size: 12 residues. Trimming left V 3 bases short and J 5 bases short, with 7 bases between. Germline lookup yields CDR1 LNHDA and CDR2 SQIVND (reference sequence). The CDR3 nucleotides are TGTGCCAGTAGTATTGGCAGGACTGAAGCTTTCTTT. It specifies CASSIGRTEAFF. Filled out from reference TRBV19 and TRBJ1-1, the complete variable domain reads DGGITQSPKYLFRKEGQNVTLSCEQNLNHDAMYWYRQDPGQGLRLIYYSQIVNDFQKGDIAEGYSVSREKKESFPLTVTSAQKNPTAFYLCASSIGRTEAFFGQGTRLTVV.

This chain connects TRBV29-1 to TRBJ2-7; TRBD2 matches at 16 bases. The CDR3 spans 19 residues. V was clipped by 0 bases and J by 4 bases; unmatched bases: 12. CDR1 is SQVTM, CDR2 ANQGSEA, per germline. The chain's CDR3 is CSVEDPNQGTSGREYEQYF. The CDR3 DNA reads TGCAGCGTTGAAGATCCCAACCAGGGGACTAGCGGGAGGGAGTACGAGCAGTACTTC.

V gene TRBV6-2 or TRBV6-3 combines with J gene TRBJ1-2; 9 bases match TRBD1. Losses at the gene ends were 6 bases for V and 8 bases for J; bases not matched to a gene: 10. The germline V gene has CDR1 MNHEY and CDR2 SVGEGT. The CDR3 has 14 amino acids. The CDR3: CASSLSQGARGYTF. The CDR3 coding sequence is TGTGCCAGCAGCCTATCACAGGGGGCACGAGGCTACACCTTC.

V and J are TRBV18 and TRBJ2-3, with 9 bases matching TRBD1. CDR3 size: 15 residues. The junction had 4 bases not matched to a gene; V was cut back by 5 bases and J by 1 base. Germline loops: CDR1 KGHSH, CDR2 LQKENI. The CDR3 loop is CASSVRTGGTDTQYF. CDR3 coding DNA: TGTGCCAGCTCAGTACGGACAGGGGGCACAGATACGCAGTATTTT. Drawing the rest from reference TRBV18 and TRBJ2-3, the complete variable domain is NAGVMQNPRHLVRRRGQEARLRCSPMKGHSHVYWYRQLPEEGLKFMVYLQKENIIDESGMPKERFSAEFPKEGPSILRIQQVVRGDSAAYFCASSVRTGGTDTQYFGPGTRLTVL.